What follows describes a single T cell receptor (beta chain). Its specificity is unknown. Only patients with spare fresh-frozen tumor and over two years of follow-up were included. Germline V CDR1 and CDR2: LGHNA, YNFKEQ. CDR3 length: 15 residues. Trimming stripped 1 base from V and 2 bases from J, with 11 bases between. Primers: 60 V beta forward and 13 J beta reverse. Method: immunoSEQ multiplex PCR; TCRdb's copy keeps in-frame clones and lacks some. The sample carries more than 95,000 clones, roughly 80% recorded once. This specimen belongs to a study of glioma-infiltrating T cells after dendritic cell vaccination. Findings of the study overall: The cohort had few patients with full blood and tumor sets. Higher TCR clonality did not directly relate to longer survival.

Sample: blood, taken before dendritic cell vaccination. This chain joins TRBV4-2 and TRBJ1-1; a weak D match, TRBD1 (6 bases). This clonotype was obtained from a human donor with glioblastoma. CDR3 DNA: TGTGCCAGCAGCCAAGTTGGGGGGGGCAACACTGAAGCTTTCTTT. Translation: CASSQVGGGNTEAFF.